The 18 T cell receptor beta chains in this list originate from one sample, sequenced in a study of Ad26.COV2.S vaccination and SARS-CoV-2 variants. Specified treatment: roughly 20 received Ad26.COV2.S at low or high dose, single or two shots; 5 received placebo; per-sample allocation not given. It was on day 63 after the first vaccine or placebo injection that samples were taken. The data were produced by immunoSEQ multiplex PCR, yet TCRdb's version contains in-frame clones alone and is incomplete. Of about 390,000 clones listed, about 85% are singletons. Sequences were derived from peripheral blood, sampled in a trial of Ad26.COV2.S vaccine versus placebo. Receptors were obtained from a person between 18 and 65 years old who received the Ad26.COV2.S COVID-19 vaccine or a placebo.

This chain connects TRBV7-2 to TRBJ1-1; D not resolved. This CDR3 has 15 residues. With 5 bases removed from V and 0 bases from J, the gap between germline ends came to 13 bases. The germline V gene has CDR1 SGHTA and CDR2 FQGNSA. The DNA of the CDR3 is TGTGCCAGCAGCCTACCGACACTAATGAACACTGAAGCTTTCTTT. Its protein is CASSLPTLMNTEAFF.

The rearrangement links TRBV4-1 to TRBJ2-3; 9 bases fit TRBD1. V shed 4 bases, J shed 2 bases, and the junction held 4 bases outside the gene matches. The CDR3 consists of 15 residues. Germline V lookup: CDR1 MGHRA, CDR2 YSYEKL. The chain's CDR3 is CASSPGQGNTDTQYF. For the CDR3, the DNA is TGCGCCAGCAGCCCGGGACAGGGAAACACAGATACGCAGTATTTT.

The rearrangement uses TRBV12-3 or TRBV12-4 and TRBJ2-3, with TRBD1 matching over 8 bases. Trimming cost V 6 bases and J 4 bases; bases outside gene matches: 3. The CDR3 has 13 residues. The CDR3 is CASRRQGPDTQYF. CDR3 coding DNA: TGTGCCAGCAGGAGACAGGGGCCAGATACGCAGTATTTT.

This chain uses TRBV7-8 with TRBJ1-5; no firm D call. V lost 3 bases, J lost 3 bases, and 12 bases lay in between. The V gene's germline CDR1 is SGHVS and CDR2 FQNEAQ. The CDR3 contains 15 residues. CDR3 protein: CASSFAGLNNQPQHF. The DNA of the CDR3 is TGTGCCAGCAGCTTCGCCGGCCTAAACAATCAGCCCCAGCATTTT.

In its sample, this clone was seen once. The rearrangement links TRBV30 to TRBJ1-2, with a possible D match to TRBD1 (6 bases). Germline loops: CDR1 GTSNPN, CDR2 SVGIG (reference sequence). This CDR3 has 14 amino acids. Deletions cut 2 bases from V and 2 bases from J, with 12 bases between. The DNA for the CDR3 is TGTGCCTGGAGTCGTGGAGGGACAAACTATGGCTACACCTTC. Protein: CAWSRGGTNYGYTF.

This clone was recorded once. CDR3 sequence: CASSQPSPNPGQDKNIQYF. CDR3 nucleotide sequence: TGTGCCAGCAGCCAGCCAAGTCCCAATCCGGGGCAGGACAAAAACATTCAGTACTTC. V gene TRBV4-2 combines with J gene TRBJ2-4, with D perhaps matching TRBD1 or TRBD2 (5 bases each). The length of the CDR3 is 19 residues. Germline CDR1 LGHNA, CDR2 YNFKEQ. The ends were cut back, 3 bases at V and 3 bases at J, with 24 bases in the middle.

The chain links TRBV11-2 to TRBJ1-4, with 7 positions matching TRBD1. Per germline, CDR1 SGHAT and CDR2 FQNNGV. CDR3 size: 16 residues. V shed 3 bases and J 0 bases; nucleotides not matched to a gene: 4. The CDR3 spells CASSFSGTATNEKLFF. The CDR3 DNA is TGTGCCAGCAGCTTCTCCGGGACAGCAACTAATGAAAAACTGTTTTTT.

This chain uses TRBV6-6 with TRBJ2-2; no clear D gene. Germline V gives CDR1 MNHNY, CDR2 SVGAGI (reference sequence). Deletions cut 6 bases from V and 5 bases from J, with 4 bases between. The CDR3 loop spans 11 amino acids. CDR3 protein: CASRGTGELFF. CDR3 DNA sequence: TGTGCCAGCAGGGGTACCGGGGAGCTGTTTTTT.

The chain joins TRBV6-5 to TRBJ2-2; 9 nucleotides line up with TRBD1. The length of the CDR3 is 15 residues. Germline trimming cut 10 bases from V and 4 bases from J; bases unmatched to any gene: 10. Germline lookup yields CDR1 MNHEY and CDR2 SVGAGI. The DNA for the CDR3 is TGTGCCACCAATAGAGGACAGGGGCCCACCGGGGAGCTGTTTTTT. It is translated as CATNRGQGPTGELFF.

The CDR3 protein is CASSGGREKLFF. DNA of the CDR3: TGTGCCAGTAGTGGGGGACGTGAAAAACTGTTTTTT. The chain combines TRBV19 with TRBJ1-4, with D possibly TRBD1 on 5 matching bases. The germline gives CDR1 LNHDA, CDR2 SQIVND (reference sequence). V was trimmed by 5 bases and J by 7 bases, leaving 8 bases between them. This CDR3 contains 12 residues.

CDR3 in amino acids: CATSRDSGNYGYTF. DNA for the CDR3: TGTGCCACCAGCAGAGATTCAGGAAACTATGGCTACACCTTC. V usage is TRBV15 and J usage is TRBJ1-2; D gene ambiguous. Germline V lookup: CDR1 LNHNV, CDR2 YYDKDF (reference sequence). The CDR3 runs to 14 residues. V was trimmed by 0 bases and J by 2 bases, leaving 7 bases between them.

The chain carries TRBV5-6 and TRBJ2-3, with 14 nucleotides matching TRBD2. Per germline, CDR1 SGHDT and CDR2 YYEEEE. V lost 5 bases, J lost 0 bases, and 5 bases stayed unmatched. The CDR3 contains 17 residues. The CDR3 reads CASSLGLAGVSTDTQYF. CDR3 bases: TGTGCCAGCAGTCTGGGACTAGCGGGGGTAAGCACAGATACGCAGTATTTT.

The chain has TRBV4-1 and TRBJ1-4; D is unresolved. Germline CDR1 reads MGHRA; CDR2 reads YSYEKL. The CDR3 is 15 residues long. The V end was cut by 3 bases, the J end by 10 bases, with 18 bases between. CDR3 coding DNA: TGCGCCAGCAGCCATCCCGTGGGCGGCGTTTTAAAACTGTTTTTT. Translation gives CASSHPVGGVLKLFF.

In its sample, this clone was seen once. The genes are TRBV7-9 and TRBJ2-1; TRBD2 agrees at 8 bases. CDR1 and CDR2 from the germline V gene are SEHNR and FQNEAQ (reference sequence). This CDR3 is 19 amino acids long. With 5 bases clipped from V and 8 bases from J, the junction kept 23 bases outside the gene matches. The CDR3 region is CASSGGGRGAPRTSDEQFF. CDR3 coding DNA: TGTGCCAGCAGCGGGGGGGGGCGGGGGGCCCCTCGTACGTCTGATGAGCAGTTCTTC. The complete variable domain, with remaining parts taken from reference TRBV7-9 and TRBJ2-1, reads DTGVSQNPRHKITKRGQNVTFRCDPISEHNRLYWYRQTLGQGPEFLTYFQNEAQLEKSRLLSDRFSAERPKGSFSTLEIQRTEQGDSAMYLCASSGGGRGAPRTSDEQFFGPGTRLTVL.

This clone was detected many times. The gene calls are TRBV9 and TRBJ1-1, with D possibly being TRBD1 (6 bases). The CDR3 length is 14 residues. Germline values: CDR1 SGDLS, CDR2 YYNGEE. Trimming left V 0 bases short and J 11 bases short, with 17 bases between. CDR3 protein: CASSVDPYQGLAFF. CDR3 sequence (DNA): TGTGCCAGCAGCGTAGATCCCTATCAGGGGTTGGCTTTCTTT.

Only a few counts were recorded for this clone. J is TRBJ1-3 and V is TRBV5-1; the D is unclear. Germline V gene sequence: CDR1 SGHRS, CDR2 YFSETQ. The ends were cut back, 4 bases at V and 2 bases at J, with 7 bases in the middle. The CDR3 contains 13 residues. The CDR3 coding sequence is TGCGCCAGCAGCGACGGCCCTGGAAACACCATATATTTT. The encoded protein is CASSDGPGNTIYF.

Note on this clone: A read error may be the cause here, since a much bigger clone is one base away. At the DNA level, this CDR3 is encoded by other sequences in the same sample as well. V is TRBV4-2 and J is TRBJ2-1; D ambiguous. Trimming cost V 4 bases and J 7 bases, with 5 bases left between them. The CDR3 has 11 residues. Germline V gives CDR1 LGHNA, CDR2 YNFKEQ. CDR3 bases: TGTGCCAGCAGCCTCGGGAATGAGCAGTTCTTC. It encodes CASSLGNEQFF.

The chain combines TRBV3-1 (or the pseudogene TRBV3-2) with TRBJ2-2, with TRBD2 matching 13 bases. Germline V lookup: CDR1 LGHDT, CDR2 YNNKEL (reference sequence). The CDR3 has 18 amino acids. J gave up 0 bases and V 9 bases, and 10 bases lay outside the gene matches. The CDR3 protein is CASATGTSGDPNTGELFF. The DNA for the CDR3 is TGTGCCAGTGCGACCGGGACTAGCGGGGATCCGAACACCGGGGAGCTGTTTTTT.